These 19 T cell receptor beta chains originate from one sample sequenced in a study of control samples from healthy donors and cancer patients. Clones were read by immunoSEQ multiplex PCR, and TCRdb kept only the in-frame ones, dropping some. This sample has 130,000 or so clones, with under 90% found just once. Sequencing used PBMCs. Every receptor here comes from a man between 45 and 60 years old with head and neck cancer.

The chain uses TRBV10-2 and TRBJ1-5; TRBD1 is a possible D gene (6 bases). CDR1 is WSHSY, CDR2 SAAADI, per germline. V lost 2 bases to trimming and J lost 2 bases, with 10 bases between them. This CDR3 has 15 amino acids. CDR3 DNA sequence: TGCGCCAGCAGTGAGGGACAGATAGGCAATCAGCCCCAGCATTTT. Translated: CASSEGQIGNQPQHF.

This clone was seen only a few times. This chain joins TRBV10-3 and TRBJ2-6; D gene unclear. This CDR3 region has 14 residues. Germline values: CDR1 ENHRY, CDR2 SYGVKD. V lost 10 bases and J 0 bases, leaving 10 bases between the germline ends. CDR3 sequence: CATTPGSGANVLTF. CDR3 nucleotide sequence: TGTGCCACCACCCCGGGCTCTGGGGCCAACGTCCTGACTTTC.

J is TRBJ1-1 and V is TRBV27; no clear D gene. From germline, CDR1 is MNHEY and CDR2 SMNVEV (reference sequence). The CDR3 is made up of 16 amino acids. V lost 4 bases, J lost 2 bases, and 17 bases lay in between. As DNA, the CDR3 is TGTGCCAGCAGTTCTGCATGGGTGGTTTCAAACACTGAAGCTTTCTTT. It translates to CASSSAWVVSNTEAFF.

This chain joins TRBV5-8 and TRBJ2-7; D remains ambiguous. The length of the CDR3 is 13 residues. Trimming pared 1 base from V and 4 bases from J, leaving 9 bases between. Looked up from germline, CDR1 is SGHTS and CDR2 is YDEGEE. This CDR3 reads CASSLQSSYEQYF. The CDR3 bases are TGTGCCAGCAGCTTGCAGTCTTCATACGAGCAGTACTTC.

This chain joins TRBV10-2 and TRBJ2-1; no clear D gene. V lost 0 bases and J lost 8, with 17 bases in between. The CDR3 has 16 amino acids. The germline V gene encodes CDR1 WSHSY and CDR2 SAAADI. CDR3 sequence: CASSESASGYVDEQFF. Written as DNA, the CDR3 is TGCGCCAGCAGTGAGTCAGCTAGTGGGTATGTGGATGAGCAGTTCTTC.

V is TRBV4-1 and J is TRBJ2-1, with unresolved D. The CDR3 runs 14 residues. Germline V lookup: CDR1 MGHRA, CDR2 YSYEKL. V was clipped by 1 base and J by 12 bases, with 16 bases between them. This CDR3 reads CASSQVQLGSGQFF. The CDR3 coding sequence is TGCGCCAGCAGCCAAGTACAGTTGGGATCAGGGCAGTTCTTC.

This chain links TRBV20-1 with TRBJ2-5; D may be TRBD1 or TRBD2 (5 bases each). The CDR3 sequence is 17 residues long. With 3 bases removed from V and 1 base from J, the gap between germline ends came to 21 bases. CDR1 is DFQATT, CDR2 SNEGSKA, per germline (reference sequence). The CDR3 protein is CSASHGAGAHLQETQYF. CDR3 in DNA: TGCAGTGCTAGTCACGGGGCCGGCGCTCACCTCCAAGAGACCCAGTACTTC.

V is TRBV29-1 and J is TRBJ2-5; D call uncertain. CDR1 and CDR2 (germline): SQVTM, ANQGSEA. This CDR3 is built from 12 residues. V lost 4 bases and J 7 bases, leaving 13 bases between the germline ends. CDR3 loop: CSVVRQAMTQYF. CDR3 nucleotides: TGCAGCGTTGTTCGGCAGGCGATGACCCAGTACTTC.

This clone was observed a single time. J is TRBJ2-2 and V is TRBV28; D not resolved. This CDR3 is built from 13 residues. Trimming took 3 bases from V and 4 from J, leaving 6 bases between them. CDR1 and CDR2 from the germline V gene are MDHEN and SYDVKM. The CDR3 coding sequence is TGTGCCAGCAGTTTCCCCTTCACCGGGGAGCTGTTTTTT. This sequence encodes CASSFPFTGELFF. Complete variable domain (other parts from reference TRBV28 and TRBJ2-2): DVKVTQSSRYLVKRTGEKVFLECVQDMDHENMFWYRQDPGLGLRLIYFSYDVKMKEKGDIPEGYSVSREKKERFSLILESASTNQTSMYLCASSFPFTGELFFGEGSRLTVL.

This chain connects TRBV6-2 or TRBV6-3 to TRBJ2-7, with no clear D. CDR3 size: 11 residues. Trimming cost V 5 bases and J 7 bases, with 9 bases left between them. Germline V gene sequence: CDR1 MNHEY, CDR2 SVGEGT. The CDR3 protein is CASSDPLEQYF. The CDR3 coding sequence is TGTGCCAGCAGTGACCCCTTGGAGCAGTACTTC.

The chain links TRBV2 to TRBJ1-2, with D tentatively TRBD1 (5 bases). There are 13 residues in the CDR3. Trimming removed 3 bases at V and 8 bases at J, with 13 bases between. CDR1 is SNHLY, CDR2 FYNNEI, per germline. Here the CDR3 DNA reads TGTGCCAGCAGTGAGGGGGGGAGGTACGGCTACACCTTC. Encoded protein: CASSEGGRYGYTF.

The V and J genes are TRBV25-1 and TRBJ2-7, with 8 bases aligning to TRBD1. CDR1 MGHDK and CDR2 SYGVNS come from the germline V gene. V was clipped by 10 bases and J by 3 bases; unmatched bases: 5. The CDR3 loop spans 12 amino acids. The CDR3 sequence: CATGTGDYEQYF. The CDR3 bases are TGTGCCACAGGGACAGGAGACTACGAGCAGTACTTC.

The chain has TRBV7-9 and TRBJ1-5; 8 nucleotides agree with TRBD1. CDR3 length: 13 amino acids. Losses at the gene ends were 3 bases for V and 5 bases for J; bases not matched to a gene: 0. CDR1 is SEHNR, CDR2 FQNEAQ, per germline (reference sequence). In nucleotides, the CDR3 is TGTGCCAGCAGCTTGGGACAGGATCAGCCCCAGCATTTT. Translation: CASSLGQDQPQHF.

This clone was detected only a few times. J is TRBJ1-6 and V is TRBV7-3; D may be TRBD1 (6 bases). The V end was cut by 4 bases, the J end by 7 bases, with 14 bases between. Germline V gene lookup returns CDR1 SGHTA and CDR2 FQGTGA. CDR3 length equals 15 residues. The CDR3, as DNA: TGTGCCAGCAGCTCAACAGGGTTGGGGAATTCACCCCTCCACTTT. Amino acids: CASSSTGLGNSPLHF.

This rearrangement joins TRBV7-7 to TRBJ2-1, with 8 bases fitting TRBD1. Unmatched junction bases numbered 10, after V lost 3 bases and J lost 6 bases. In germline, CDR1 is SSHAT, CDR2 FNYEAQ (reference sequence). CDR3 length equals 16 residues. CDR3 DNA: TGTGCCAGCAGCTTGGGCGCAGGGGGCGCGGGCAATGAGCAGTTCTTC. Translating gives CASSLGAGGAGNEQFF.

This clone was seen a single time. This rearrangement joins TRBV5-1 to TRBJ1-2; D not certain. The V end was cut by 4 bases, the J end by 4 bases, with 8 bases between. Germline CDR1 is SGHRS and CDR2 is YFSETQ. This CDR3 contains 12 residues. CDR3 DNA sequence: TGCGCCAGCAGCCCGTCGGGCTATGGCTACACCTTC. The encoded protein is CASSPSGYGYTF. The full variable domain, its missing parts supplied by reference TRBV5-1 and TRBJ1-2, is KAGVTQTPRYLIKTRGQQVTLSCSPISGHRSVSWYQQTPGQGLQFLFEYFSETQRNKGNFPGRFSGRQFSNSRSEMNVSTLELGDSALYLCASSPSGYGYTFGSGTRLTVV.

The genes are TRBV25-1 and TRBJ2-7; D gene uncertain. Trimming shortened V by 5 bases and J by 1 base, and 3 bases separated the two germline ends. CDR3 size: 11 residues. Germline V CDR1 and CDR2: MGHDK, SYGVNS. In nucleotides, the CDR3 is TGTGCCAGCAGTTTTTCCTACGAGCAGTACTTC. Translating gives CASSFSYEQYF.

This clone was seen just once. V gene TRBV4-1 combines with J gene TRBJ1-2; D is ambiguous. V lost 1 base, J lost 7 bases, and 7 bases lay in between. The CDR3 consists of 12 residues. CDR1 and CDR2 from the germline V gene are MGHRA and YSYEKL. CDR3 nucleotide sequence: TGCGCCAGCAGCCAAGTCTTACGTGGCTACACCTTC. Residues: CASSQVLRGYTF.

The chain employs TRBV6-2 or TRBV6-3 and TRBJ2-7; tentatively, D is TRBD2 (5 bases). V was shortened by 4 bases and J by 3 bases, with 10 bases between the two germline ends. Germline V gene lookup returns CDR1 MNHEY and CDR2 SVGEGT. The CDR3 contains 13 residues. The CDR3, as DNA: TGTGCCAGCAGTTCAGGACTCTTCTACGAGCAGTACTTC. This encodes CASSSGLFYEQYF.